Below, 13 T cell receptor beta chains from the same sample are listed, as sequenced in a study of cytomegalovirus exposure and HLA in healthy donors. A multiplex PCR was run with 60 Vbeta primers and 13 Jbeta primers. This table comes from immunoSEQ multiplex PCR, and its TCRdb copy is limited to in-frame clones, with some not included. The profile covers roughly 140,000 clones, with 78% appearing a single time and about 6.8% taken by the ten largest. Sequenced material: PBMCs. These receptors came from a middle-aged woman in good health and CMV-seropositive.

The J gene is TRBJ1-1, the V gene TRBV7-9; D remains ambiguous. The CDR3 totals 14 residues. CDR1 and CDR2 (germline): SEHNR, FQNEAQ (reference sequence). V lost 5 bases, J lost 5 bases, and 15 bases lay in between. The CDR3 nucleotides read TGTGCCAGCAGCCGAGGGCCTGTCGGAACTGAAGCTTTCTTT. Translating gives CASSRGPVGTEAFF.

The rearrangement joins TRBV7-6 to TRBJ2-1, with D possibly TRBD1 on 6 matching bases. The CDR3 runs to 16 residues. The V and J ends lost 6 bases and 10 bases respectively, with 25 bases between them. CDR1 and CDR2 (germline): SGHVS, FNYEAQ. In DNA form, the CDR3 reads TGTGCCAGCAGATCCGACCCGGGACAAACGCCTGGGGAGCAGTTCTTC. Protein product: CASRSDPGQTPGEQFF.

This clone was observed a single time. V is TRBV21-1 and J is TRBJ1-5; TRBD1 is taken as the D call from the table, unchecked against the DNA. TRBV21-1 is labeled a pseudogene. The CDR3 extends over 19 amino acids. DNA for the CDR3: TGTGCCAGCAGCAAGAACGGAGGACAGGCAAGGGAAAGCAATCAGCCCCAGCATTTT. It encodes CASSKNGGQARESNQPQHF.

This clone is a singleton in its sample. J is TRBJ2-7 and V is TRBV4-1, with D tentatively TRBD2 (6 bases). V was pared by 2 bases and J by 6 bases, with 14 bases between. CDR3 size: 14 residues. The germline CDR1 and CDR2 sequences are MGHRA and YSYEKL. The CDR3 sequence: CASSQRDSPGEQYF. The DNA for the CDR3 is TGCGCCAGCAGCCAAAGGGACTCCCCCGGCGAGCAGTACTTC.

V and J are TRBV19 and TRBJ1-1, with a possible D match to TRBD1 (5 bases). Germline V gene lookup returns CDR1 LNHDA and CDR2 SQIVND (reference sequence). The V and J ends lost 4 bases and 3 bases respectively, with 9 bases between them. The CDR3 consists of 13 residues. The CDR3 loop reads CASSTRVYTEAFF. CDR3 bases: TGTGCCAGTAGTACCAGGGTTTACACTGAAGCTTTCTTT.

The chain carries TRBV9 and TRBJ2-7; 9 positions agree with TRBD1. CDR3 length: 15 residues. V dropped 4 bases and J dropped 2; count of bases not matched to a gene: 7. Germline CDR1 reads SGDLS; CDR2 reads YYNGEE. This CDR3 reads CASSPRTGVTYEQYF. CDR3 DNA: TGTGCCAGCAGCCCGAGGACAGGGGTAACCTACGAGCAGTACTTC.

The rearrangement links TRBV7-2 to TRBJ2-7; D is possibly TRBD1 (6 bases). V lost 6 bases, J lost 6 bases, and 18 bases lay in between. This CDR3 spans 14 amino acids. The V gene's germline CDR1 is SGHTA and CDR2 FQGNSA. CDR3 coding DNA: TGTGCCAGCAGTTTGCTCGACAGGATCCCCGAGCAGTACTTC. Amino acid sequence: CASSLLDRIPEQYF.

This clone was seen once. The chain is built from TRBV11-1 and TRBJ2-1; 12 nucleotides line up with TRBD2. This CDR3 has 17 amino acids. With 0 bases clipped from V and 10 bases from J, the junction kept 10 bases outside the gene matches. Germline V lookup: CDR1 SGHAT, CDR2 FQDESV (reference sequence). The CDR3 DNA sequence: TGTGCCAGCAGCTTAGCTGGACTAGCGGGACGGCGGGGGGAGCAGTTCTTC. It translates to CASSLAGLAGRRGEQFF.

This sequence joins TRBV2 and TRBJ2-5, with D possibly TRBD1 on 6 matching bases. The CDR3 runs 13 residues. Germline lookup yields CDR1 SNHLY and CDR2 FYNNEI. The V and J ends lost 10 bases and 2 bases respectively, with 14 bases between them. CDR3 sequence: CATRGGLQETQYF. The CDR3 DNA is TGTGCCACAAGAGGGGGTTTGCAAGAGACCCAGTACTTC.

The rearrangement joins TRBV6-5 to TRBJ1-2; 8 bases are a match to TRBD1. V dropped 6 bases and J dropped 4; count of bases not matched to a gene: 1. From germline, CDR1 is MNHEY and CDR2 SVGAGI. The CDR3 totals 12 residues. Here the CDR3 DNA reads TGTGCCAGCAGCGGGACAGGCTATGGCTACACCTTC. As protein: CASSGTGYGYTF.

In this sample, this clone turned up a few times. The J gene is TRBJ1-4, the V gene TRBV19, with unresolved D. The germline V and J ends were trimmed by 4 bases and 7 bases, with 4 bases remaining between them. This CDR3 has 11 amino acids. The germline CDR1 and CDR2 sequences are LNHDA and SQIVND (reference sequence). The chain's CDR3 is CASSNGEKLFF. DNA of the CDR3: TGTGCCAGTAGTAACGGTGAAAAACTGTTTTTT.

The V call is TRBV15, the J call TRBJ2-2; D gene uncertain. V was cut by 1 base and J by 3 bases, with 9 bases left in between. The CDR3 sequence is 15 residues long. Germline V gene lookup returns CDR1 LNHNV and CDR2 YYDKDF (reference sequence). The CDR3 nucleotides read TGTGCCACCAGCAGAGCCCGGTCGGACACCGGGGAGCTGTTTTTT. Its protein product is CATSRARSDTGELFF.

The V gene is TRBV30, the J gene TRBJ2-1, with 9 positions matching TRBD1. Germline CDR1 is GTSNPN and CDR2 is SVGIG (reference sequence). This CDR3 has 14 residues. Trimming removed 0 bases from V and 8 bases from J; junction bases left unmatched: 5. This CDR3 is CAWSVLTGGDEQFF. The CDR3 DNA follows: TGTGCCTGGAGTGTACTGACAGGGGGGGATGAGCAGTTCTTC. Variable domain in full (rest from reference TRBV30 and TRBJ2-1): SQTIHQWPATLVQPVGSPLSLECTVEGTSNPNLYWYRQAAGRGLQLLFYSVGIGQISSEVPQNLSASRPQDRQFILSSKKLLLSDSGFYLCAWSVLTGGDEQFFGPGTRLTVL.